This T cell receptor beta chain derives from a study of blood T cell repertoires in COVID-19. About the research overall: COVID-19 samples from acute and convalescent phases originated in the United States, Italy and Spain. PBMCs, B-cell-depleted T cells, or T cells were the source of the cDNA or gDNA that made up the material.

CDR1 ENHRY and CDR2 SYGVKD come from the germline V gene. Trimming removed 0 bases from V and 6 bases from J, with 14 bases in between. The CDR3 extends over 16 amino acids. Original data processing: Nucleated cell number was recorded as an estimate derived from reference gene primer amplification. The assay was immunoSEQ multiplex PCR, and TCRdb's table has in-frame clones only and misses some. V, J and clone size were drawn from that table, and D and trimming were deduced from the DNA. In the table there are about 240,000 clones, around 86% of which are singletons. Sequenced: peripheral blood. The chain couples TRBV10-3 to TRBJ1-4; no clear D gene. The clonotype comes from a woman aged 70-85 years with active or convalescent COVID-19. The CDR3 loop is CAISESKRAADEKLFF. For the CDR3, the DNA is TGTGCCATCAGTGAGTCGAAGCGGGCCGCCGATGAAAAACTGTTTTTT.